A selection of T cell receptor beta chains follows, all from one sample in a study of blood T cell repertoires in COVID-19. The data were produced by immunoSEQ multiplex PCR, yet TCRdb's version contains in-frame clones alone and is incomplete. The table has under 150,000 clones, approximately 85% seen once. The sequenced material came from peripheral blood. The receptors shown here come from a woman aged 60-70 years with COVID-19, enrolled during active disease. Both conserved end residues are part of each CDR3. A D gene is named only where the DNA matches it firmly. Clone size is not always given. Where it is, it says once, few, many or a class for expanded clones.

.	TRBD1	TRBJ1-5	TRBV5-3	TGTGCCAGAAGTCACAGGACAGGGCATCAGCCCCAGCATTTT	CARSHRTGHQPQHF
.	.	TRBJ2-5	TRBV18	TGTGCCAGCTCACCGACGACATGGCAGCAAGAGACCCAGTACTTC	CASSPTTWQQETQYF
.	TRBD2	TRBJ2-7	TRBV18	TGTGCCAGCTCACCAGAGACTAGCGTGTACGAGCAGTACTTC	CASSPETSVYEQYF
.	.	TRBJ1-1	TRBV7-9	TGTGCCAGCAGCTTAGGCAGGGAAAACACTGAAGCTTTCTTT	CASSLGRENTEAFF
.	.	TRBJ1-5	TRBV2	TGTGCCAGCAGTGAAGCGCTTTTGGGGGGAGAGGGCCATCAGCCCCAGCATTTT	CASSEALLGGEGHQPQHF
.	.	TRBJ1-1	TRBV9	TGTGCCAGCAGCGTAGACAGGAACACTGAAGCTTTCTTT	CASSVDRNTEAFF
.	TRBD2	TRBJ2-2	TRBV9	TGTGCCAGCAGCTTGCTGACTAGCGGGGGATTTACCGGGGAGCTGTTTTTT	CASSLLTSGGFTGELFF
.	.	TRBJ1-1	TRBV4-3	TGCGCCAGCAGCCGGGGCATTCCCATCATGAACACTGAAGCTTTCTTT	CASSRGIPIMNTEAFF
few	.	TRBJ1-5	TRBV30	TGTGCCTGGAGCCCCGCCAGAGGGCGTTTTAAGCCCCAGCATTTT	CAWSPARGRFKPQHF
.	TRBD1	TRBJ1-3	TRBV19	TGTGCCAGTAGCAGACAGGGATCTGGAAACACCATATATTTT	CASSRQGSGNTIYF
.	TRBD1	TRBJ1-3	TRBV5-4	TGTGCCAGCAGCATCTCGACAGGGGCTGGAAACACCATATATTTT	CASSISTGAGNTIYF
once	TRBD1	TRBJ2-7	TRBV5-8	TGTGCCAGCAGCTTGGGAGACAGGGCCTACGAGCAGTACTTC	CASSLGDRAYEQYF
.	TRBD1	TRBJ1-4	TRBV2	TGTGCCAGCGCTCGGGACAGGGATGAAAAACTGTTTTTT	CASARDRDEKLFF
once	TRBD2	TRBJ2-1	TRBV7-3	TGTGCCAGCAGCTTATATGATGGACTAGCGGGAAACGTGAATGAGCAGTTCTTC	CASSLYDGLAGNVNEQFF
.	.	TRBJ1-2	TRBV5-8	TGTGCCAGCAGCTTGGATCTCCCTCATCAGGGAGGGAATGGCTACACCTTC	CASSLDLPHQGGNGYTF
.	TRBD1	TRBJ2-7	TRBV5-1	TGCGCCAGCAGCTTTACCTTCGGGACAGATTCCTACGAGCAGTACTTC	CASSFTFGTDSYEQYF
.	TRBD1	TRBJ1-2	TRBV27	TGTGCCAGCTTTACCACAGGGGCATATGGCTACACCTTC	CASFTTGAYGYTF
few	.	TRBJ1-2	TRBV28	TGTGCCAGCAGTTTAAGCCAGGACTATGGCTACACCTTC	CASSLSQDYGYTF
.	TRBD1	TRBJ2-5	TRBV11-2	TGTGCCAGCAGCTTAGAGGGACAGGGGGCAGAGACCCAGTACTTC	CASSLEGQGAETQYF
.	.	TRBJ2-2	TRBV21-1	TGTGCCAGCAGCAAAGCTCGGGGTAGCGACACCGGGGAGCTGTTTTTT	CASSKARGSDTGELFF
.	TRBD2	TRBJ2-3	TRBV9	TGTGCCAGCAGCCCCCGGACTAGCGGGGGGGCCGTGATGGCCACAGATACGCAGTATTTT	CASSPRTSGGAVMATDTQYF
few	.	TRBJ1-2	TRBV11-2	TGTGCCAGCAGCTCAATTGCGATTAAGACCCACCCGAGCGGTGGCTACACCTTC	CASSSIAIKTHPSGGYTF
.	TRBD2	TRBJ2-7	TRBV4-3	TGCGCCAGCAGCCAAGAGTTGTCCAGCGGGGGGGCCCAGCAGTACTTC	CASSQELSSGGAQQYF
.	.	TRBJ2-7	TRBV5-1	TGCGCCAGCAGATGGAGTGAAGCCTACGAGCAGTACTTC	CASRWSEAYEQYF
.	TRBD1	TRBJ1-2	TRBV14	TGTGCCAGCAGCCAGTATGGGACAGGAGCTAACTATGGCTACACCTTC	CASSQYGTGANYGYTF
.	.	TRBJ2-7	TRBV7-6	TGTGCCAGCAGCTTAGAACAGGAGAGCTCCTACGAGCAGTACTTC	CASSLEQESSYEQYF
.	TRBD1	TRBJ1-1	TRBV7-9	TGTGCCAGCAGCACAGGGGACACTGAAGCTTTCTTT	CASSTGDTEAFF
.	.	TRBJ1-2	TRBV11-2	TGTGCCAGCAGTTCGGACGCGGGATGGGACTATGGCTACACCTTC	CASSSDAGWDYGYTF
.	.	TRBJ2-1	TRBV28	TGTGCCAGCACCCCCCAACAGGTCCCCTACAATGAGCAGTTCTTC	CASTPQQVPYNEQFF
.	.	TRBJ1-1	TRBV19	TGTGCCAGTAGTGTGCCCGGCGGTGGTGGCACTGAAGCTTTCTTT	CASSVPGGGGTEAFF
.	TRBD1	TRBJ2-5	TRBV29-1	TGCAGCGTTGAGCCCGGGACAGGCCAAGAGACCCAGTACTTC	CSVEPGTGQETQYF
.	TRBD1	TRBJ1-1	TRBV5-1	TGCGCCAGCAGCTTGGGGCAGGGGGCACTTAAGACTGAAGCTTTCTTT	CASSLGQGALKTEAFF
.	TRBD1	TRBJ2-1	TRBV5-4	TGTGCCAGCAGCTTCGGGACAGGGGAAAATGAGCAGTTCTTC	CASSFGTGENEQFF
.	.	TRBJ1-5	TRBV7-6	TGTGCCAGCAGTCCTCCCGGCGGTACCCAGCATTTT	CASSPPGGTQHF
.	.	TRBJ2-7	TRBV7-6	TGTGCCAGCAGCTTAGGGGCCGGGGGATTGTATATGGTTTACGAGCAGTACTTC	CASSLGAGGLYMVYEQYF
.	.	TRBJ2-5	TRBV6-5	TGTGCCAGCAGTTACTCGTCCGGGGAGACCCAGTACTTC	CASSYSSGETQYF
.	.	TRBJ1-1	TRBV7-2	TGTGCCAGCAGCTTAGGACAGCCGAACACTGAAGCTTTCTTT	CASSLGQPNTEAFF
few	TRBD1	TRBJ1-2	TRBV10-3	TGTGCCATCAGTCCGGGACAGGGGGCGCATGGCTACACCTTC	CAISPGQGAHGYTF
.	.	TRBJ2-2	TRBV14	TGTGCCAGCAGCCAACTAGTTTCCACCGGGGAGCTGTTTTTT	CASSQLVSTGELFF
once	.	TRBJ1-5	TRBV4-1	TGCGCCAGCAGCCAAGTCGCCGCGGAGTATAGCAATCAGCCCCAGCATTTT	CASSQVAAEYSNQPQHF
.	.	TRBJ2-1	TRBV6-4	TGTGCCAGCAGCCCCGCCGGGGCGGCGGGGAATGAGCAGTTCTTC	CASSPAGAAGNEQFF
few	.	TRBJ1-2	TRBV11-2	TGTGCCAGCAGCTTAGATCGACGGGGAGGGCATGGCTACACCTTC	CASSLDRRGGHGYTF
.	.	TRBJ1-3	TRBV3-1/TRBV3-2	TGTGCCAGCAGCCAAGAAGGGGGTGGAAACACCATATATTTT	CASSQEGGGNTIYF
.	TRBD1	TRBJ1-2	TRBV18	TGTGCCAGCTCACCACGGGACAGCACATACACCTTC	CASSPRDSTYTF
.	.	TRBJ1-1	TRBV19	TGTGCCAGTACTCCATTTTCCAGGGGTGGCACTGAAGCTTTCTTT	CASTPFSRGGTEAFF
.	TRBD2	TRBJ2-7	TRBV6-5	TGTGCCAGCATCTCCTGGGGGGGCTACGAGCAGTACTTC	CASISWGGYEQYF
.	TRBD1	TRBJ2-7	TRBV10-2	TGCGCCAGCAGTGGGGACAGGGCCTACGAGCAGTACTTC	CASSGDRAYEQYF
.	.	TRBJ2-1	TRBV11-3	TGTGCCAGCAGCTTAGCAGGCAGGCCCTCTGAGCAGTTCTTC	CASSLAGRPSEQFF
.	TRBD1	TRBJ2-7	TRBV27	TGTGCCAGCAGTAAACACCGGGACAGGGACTCCTACGAGCAGTACTTC	CASSKHRDRDSYEQYF
.	.	TRBJ2-1	TRBV6-5	TGTGCCAGCAGTTACGGGCAGGGCCTCTACAATGAGCAGTTCTTC	CASSYGQGLYNEQFF
.	TRBD1	TRBJ1-6	TRBV19	TGTGCCAGTAGTAGCACAGGGGAGGCGACCTATAATTCACCCCTCCACTTT	CASSSTGEATYNSPLHF
.	TRBD1	TRBJ1-2	TRBV5-6	TGTGCCAGCAGCCATGGGACAGGGGGCAACTATGGCTACACCTTC	CASSHGTGGNYGYTF
.	TRBD2	TRBJ2-3	TRBV3-1/TRBV3-2	TGTGCCAGCAGCCAATCGGCTAGCGGGGGTTACACAGATACGCAGTATTTT	CASSQSASGGYTDTQYF
.	.	TRBJ2-3	TRBV6-1	TGTGCCAGCAGTGAAGCAGCGTGGGGGGGCCTGGGCACAGATACGCAGTATTTT	CASSEAAWGGLGTDTQYF
.	TRBD1	TRBJ2-7	TRBV7-9	TGTGCCAGCAGCTTGTGGACAGGGGGCATCAAAAACAACGAGCAGTACTTC	CASSLWTGGIKNNEQYF
.	.	TRBJ2-1	TRBV5-6	TGTGCCAGCAGCTTGGCCGGGAGCGATGAGCAGTTCTTC	CASSLAGSDEQFF
.	TRBD1	TRBJ1-2	TRBV5-1	TGCGCCAGCAGCACGCCGGGACAGGGCCTCTATGGCTACACCTTC	CASSTPGQGLYGYTF
.	.	TRBJ1-5	TRBV5-1	TGCGCCAGCAGCTCTACCGGGGACACTAATCAGCCCCAGCATTTT	CASSSTGDTNQPQHF
.	.	TRBJ1-1	TRBV5-6	TGTGCCAGCAGCTTCTCCGGGGGGGCGAACACTGAAGCTTTCTTT	CASSFSGGANTEAFF
.	TRBD1	TRBJ2-7	TRBV18	TGTGCCAGCTCATTTACAGGGGCGTACGAGCAGTACTTC	CASSFTGAYEQYF